The T cell receptor (beta chain) under discussion was sequenced for a study of tumor-infiltrating lymphocytes in primary liver carcinoma. Study background: Male and female patients aged 30 to 69 years made up the cohort. Study outcomes and limitations: Tumor region pairs shared more overlap than did tumor-adjacent and tumor-blood pairs.

The sample holds one count of this clonotype. Its cognate antigen is unknown. V dropped 5 bases and J dropped 5 bases, with 18 bases sitting between them. This CDR3 has 15 amino acids. Germline V gene lookup returns CDR1 LGHNT and CDR2 FRNRAP. The blood RNA (from unsorted whole blood) was obtained, and germline DNA was also extracted. These patients lived with chronic HBV infection and had never been treated. TCR beta cDNA was prepared out of around 460 ng total RNA by means of a constant-region primer. Sequencing libraries for TCR beta derived from three nested multiplex PCR rounds that used slightly modified ARM-PCR. With TRBV1-TRBV30 forward primers and a C-beta reverse primer, the first two PCR rounds were run for approximately 10 cycles each. Each CDR3 protein is one row after TCRdb ran MiXCR on the multiplex PCR reads. This table has about 200,000 distinct CDR3 sequences, less than 65% appearing once.

The clonotype was recovered from a woman between 55 and 75 years old with primary liver carcinoma and hepatitis B virus infection. V gene TRBV12-5 combines with J gene TRBJ2-5; D perhaps matches TRBD1 (5 bases). What was sequenced was peripheral blood. CDR3 in amino acids: CASGISDIPGETQYF. In nucleotides, the CDR3 is TGTGCTAGTGGTATCTCGGACATCCCCGGGGAGACCCAGTACTTC.